This entry lists 25 T cell receptor beta chains sequenced from one sample in a study of shared clonotypes between healthy human individuals. Measured with immunoSEQ multiplex PCR; TCRdb has only the in-frame clones, and not every one. The sample lists about 1,800,000 clones, about 95% seen once, with roughly 1.2% in the top ten. Naive-designated CD8 cells lacked CD45RO, were positively enriched for CCR7, and omitted terminally differentiated effector memory CD45RA+ cells. Sequencing was performed on naive CD8+ T cells sorted from blood. The receptors originated from a man aged 18 to 29 in good health.

This clone was picked up one time. This chain joins TRBV7-6 and TRBJ2-1; D is possibly TRBD1 (5 bases). This CDR3 has 15 amino acids. CDR1 and CDR2 (germline): SGHVS, FNYEAQ. V was clipped by 2 bases and J by 0 bases, with 8 bases between them. The CDR3 loop is CASSLSRDSYNEQFF. The CDR3 nucleotides read TGTGCCAGCAGCTTAAGCAGGGACTCCTACAATGAGCAGTTCTTC.

The CDR3 nucleotides read TGTGCCAGCAGCTCTAGGGGGACTAGCTGGGAGCAGTTCTTC. Protein product: CASSSRGTSWEQFF. This chain connects TRBV7-9 to TRBJ2-1; 9 positions match TRBD2. The CDR3 sequence is 14 residues long. CDR1 and CDR2 from the germline V gene are SEHNR and FQNEAQ (reference sequence). V lost 4 bases to trimming and J lost 10 bases; unmatched junction nucleotides: 8.

This chain connects TRBV6-5 to TRBJ1-2; 10 bases are a match to TRBD1. V lost 5 bases to trimming and J lost 8 bases; unmatched junction nucleotides: 8. Germline lookup yields CDR1 MNHEY and CDR2 SVGAGI. This CDR3 is built from 14 residues. As DNA, the CDR3 is TGTGCCAGCAGTACTTTGACAGGGGGCCGGGGCTACACCTTC. This codes for CASSTLTGGRGYTF.

The chain employs TRBV7-8 and TRBJ2-7; D gene uncertain. CDR3 size: 13 residues. Germline V gene sequence: CDR1 SGHVS, CDR2 FQNEAQ. The ends were cut back, 5 bases at V and 4 bases at J, with 12 bases in the middle. CDR3: CASSLRPYYEQYF. The DNA for the CDR3 is TGTGCCAGCAGCCTCCGACCGTATTACGAGCAGTACTTC.

The rearrangement links TRBV2 to TRBJ1-5, with 8 bases identical to TRBD1. The V and J ends lost 10 bases and 3 bases, in that order; junction bases with no gene match: 5. The V gene's germline CDR1 is SNHLY and CDR2 FYNNEI. The CDR3 sequence is 13 residues long. The CDR3 protein is CATGDRYNQPQHF. Written as DNA, the CDR3 is TGTGCCACCGGGGACAGGTACAATCAGCCCCAGCATTTT.

This chain's CDR3 is CASSGLAGVISYNEQFF. CDR3 nucleotide sequence: TGTGCCAGCAGCGGACTAGCGGGAGTTATCTCCTACAATGAGCAGTTCTTC. The chain links TRBV2 to TRBJ2-1, with 13 nucleotides matching TRBD2. The V gene's germline CDR1 is SNHLY and CDR2 FYNNEI. This CDR3 spans 17 amino acids. J was trimmed by 0 bases and V by 6 bases; bases with no gene match: 5. Full variable domain (remainder filled in from reference TRBV2 and TRBJ2-1): EPEVTQTPSHQVTQMGQEVILRCVPISNHLYFYWYRQILGQKVEFLVSFYNNEISEKSEIFDDQFSVERPDGSNFTLKIRSTKLEDSAMYFCASSGLAGVISYNEQFFGPGTRLTVL.

The V and J genes are TRBV7-9 and TRBJ1-5; D might be TRBD1 (5 bases). CDR1 is SEHNR, CDR2 FQNEAQ, per germline (reference sequence). V lost 8 bases and J 3 bases, leaving 11 bases between the germline ends. This CDR3 has 13 residues. The CDR3 DNA reads as TGTGCCAGCGGAACGGGACCCAATCAGCCCCAGCATTTT. This encodes CASGTGPNQPQHF.

V and J are TRBV5-4 and TRBJ1-4; D ambiguous. V was pared by 0 bases and J by 4 bases, with 4 bases between. The CDR3 has 13 residues. The germline CDR1 and CDR2 sequences are SGHNT and YYREEE (reference sequence). The CDR3 spells CASSLGINEKLFF. The CDR3 DNA is TGTGCCAGCAGCTTGGGGATTAATGAAAAACTGTTTTTT.

In the case of this clone: The identical CDR3 is also encoded by other nucleotide sequences in the sample. J is TRBJ2-5 and V is TRBV30, with D tentatively TRBD2 (6 bases). Trimming removed 0 bases from V and 2 bases from J, with 10 bases in between. The CDR3 spans 14 residues. The germline CDR1 and CDR2 sequences are GTSNPN and SVGIG (reference sequence). This CDR3 is CAWSVLGGQETQYF. The DNA of the CDR3 is TGTGCCTGGAGTGTACTGGGGGGTCAAGAGACCCAGTACTTC.

The chain carries TRBV4-3 and TRBJ1-2; 12 positions match TRBD1. Per the germline V gene, CDR1 is LGHNA and CDR2 is YSLEER. This CDR3 has 17 residues. After removal of 2 bases from V and 5 bases from J, the junction contained 9 bases not matched to a gene. CDR3 nucleotide sequence: TGCGCCAGCAGCCAACTAGGGACAGGGGGCGAGTCTTATGGCTACACCTTC. This encodes CASSQLGTGGESYGYTF.

Written as DNA, the CDR3 is TGCGCCAGCAGCTTGGCGACAGCAGGAAACACTGAAGCTTTCTTT. As protein: CASSLATAGNTEAFF. This chain joins TRBV5-1 and TRBJ1-1, with D possibly TRBD1 on 5 matching bases. The CDR3 length is 15 residues. Trimming shortened V by 0 bases and J by 2 bases, and 11 bases separated the two germline ends. From germline, CDR1 is SGHRS and CDR2 YFSETQ. The full variable domain, rest sourced from reference TRBV5-1 and TRBJ1-1, is KAGVTQTPRYLIKTRGQQVTLSCSPISGHRSVSWYQQTPGQGLQFLFEYFSETQRNKGNFPGRFSGRQFSNSRSEMNVSTLELGDSALYLCASSLATAGNTEAFFGQGTRLTVV.

V usage is TRBV5-1 and J usage is TRBJ1-2; D uncertain. Germline V gene sequence: CDR1 SGHRS, CDR2 YFSETQ. This CDR3 is built from 13 residues. V lost 0 bases and J lost 4, with 7 bases in between. CDR3 sequence: CASSLDGPYGYTF. The CDR3 DNA reads as TGCGCCAGCAGCTTGGACGGCCCCTATGGCTACACCTTC.

This sequence joins TRBV15 and TRBJ2-7, with 12 bases that match TRBD2. Germline CDR1 reads LNHNV; CDR2 reads YYDKDF (reference sequence). Unmatched junction bases numbered 6, after V lost 9 bases and J lost 6 bases. There are 13 residues in the CDR3. The CDR3 spells CATRLAGASEQYF. Here the CDR3 DNA reads TGTGCCACGCGACTAGCGGGAGCTTCCGAGCAGTACTTC.

With regard to this clone: Additional DNA sequences in this sample encode the identical CDR3. The chain couples TRBV6-5 to TRBJ1-4, with D tentatively TRBD1 (6 bases). V was pared by 4 bases and J by 4 bases, with 10 bases between. This CDR3 is 14 amino acids long. Germline CDR1 and CDR2: MNHEY and SVGAGI. As DNA, the CDR3 is TGTGCCAGCAGTTCGACAGGACTTAATGAAAAACTGTTTTTT. It translates to CASSSTGLNEKLFF.

V and J are TRBV10-1 and TRBJ2-7, with 10 positions matching TRBD1. The CDR3 contains 14 residues. The germline gives CDR1 WNHNN, CDR2 SYGVQD (reference sequence). Losses at the gene ends were 5 bases for V and 5 bases for J; bases not matched to a gene: 6. The CDR3 region has the DNA TGCGCCAGCAGTCCGGACAGGGGGACCCACGAGCAGTACTTC. This codes for CASSPDRGTHEQYF.

This chain uses TRBV4-1 with TRBJ2-5; maybe TRBD2 (6 bases). Trimming took off 0 bases at V and 10 bases at J, with 15 bases between the two ends. The V gene's germline CDR1 is MGHRA and CDR2 YSYEKL. The CDR3 consists of 14 residues. CDR3 in amino acids: CASSQDSTWEDQYF. CDR3 nucleotides: TGCGCCAGCAGCCAAGATAGTACGTGGGAGGACCAGTACTTC.

The gene calls are TRBV6-5 and TRBJ1-2; TRBD1 agrees at 8 bases. Losses at the gene ends were 4 bases for V and 7 bases for J; bases not matched to a gene: 11. This CDR3 is built from 15 residues. Germline values: CDR1 MNHEY, CDR2 SVGAGI. Written as DNA, the CDR3 is TGTGCCAGCAGTTCGCCGGGACAGGCCGGCGGTGGCTACACCTTC. This codes for CASSSPGQAGGGYTF.

This clone came up once. A junction boundary mismatches the germline segment, possibly from a read error. The gene calls are TRBV7-7 and TRBJ2-5; TRBD2 matches 12 bases. Germline V gives CDR1 SSHAT, CDR2 FNYEAQ (reference sequence). The CDR3 runs 15 residues. CDR3 residues: CASSWTSGTGETQYF. CDR3 bases: TGTGCTAGCAGCTGGACTAGCGGGACGGGAGAGACCCAGTACTTC. The full variable domain, in which reference TRBV7-7 and TRBJ2-5 provide the parts outside the CDR3, is GAGVSQSPRYKVTKRGQDVTLRCDPISSHATLYWYQQALGQGPEFLTYFNYEAQPDKSGLPSDRFSAERPEGSISTLTIQRTEQRDSAMYRCASSWTSGTGETQYFGPGTRLLVL.

The V gene is TRBV27, the J gene TRBJ2-1; D assignment may be TRBD1 or TRBD2 (5 bases each). This CDR3 is 15 amino acids long. Per the germline V gene, CDR1 is MNHEY and CDR2 is SMNVEV (reference sequence). V was pared by 2 bases and J by 8 bases, with 16 bases between. CDR3 residues: CASSLPGRLGDEQFF. CDR3 nucleotide sequence: TGTGCCAGCAGTTTACCGGGACGGTTGGGCGATGAGCAGTTCTTC.

V and J are TRBV6-4 and TRBJ2-7, with 9 bases matching TRBD1. The V gene end was trimmed by 6 bases and the J gene end by 6 bases; junction bases not matched to a gene: 9. The CDR3 runs to 14 residues. The germline V gene encodes CDR1 MRHNA and CDR2 SNTAGT. CDR3 sequence reads: CASSAGTGNTEQYF. In DNA form, the CDR3 reads TGTGCCAGCAGCGCCGGGACAGGGAACACCGAGCAGTACTTC.

This clone appeared once. The rearrangement joins TRBV28 to TRBJ1-1; maybe TRBD1 (6 bases). In germline, CDR1 is MDHEN, CDR2 SYDVKM. The CDR3 runs to 12 residues. The V gene lost 0 bases and the J gene lost 11 bases, with 10 bases spanning the gap. CDR3 loop: CASSLWGADAFF. The CDR3 DNA sequence: TGTGCCAGCAGTTTATGGGGGGCGGATGCTTTCTTT.

J is TRBJ2-1 and V is TRBV5-6, with TRBD1 matching 7 bases. With V trimmed by 7 bases and J by 6 bases, 10 bases remained unmatched. The CDR3 covers 14 residues. Germline assignment: CDR1 SGHDT and CDR2 YYEEEE. In nucleotides, the CDR3 is TGTGCCAGCCTGGAAACAGGGGTAGGCAATGAGCAGTTCTTC. It translates to CASLETGVGNEQFF.

This clone was detected once. The rearrangement joins TRBV28 to TRBJ1-5; no definite D call. The CDR3 runs 14 residues. Germline V gene sequence: CDR1 MDHEN, CDR2 SYDVKM. The germline V and J ends were trimmed by 5 bases and 4 bases, with 12 bases remaining between them. The CDR3: CASSPWTGNQPQHF. As DNA, the CDR3 is TGTGCCAGCAGTCCCTGGACTGGTAATCAGCCCCAGCATTTT.

The chain combines TRBV7-6 with TRBJ1-6, with 12 bases fitting TRBD1. The V gene end was trimmed by 2 bases and the J gene end by 8 bases; junction bases not matched to a gene: 4. The CDR3 totals 16 residues. Germline lookup yields CDR1 SGHVS and CDR2 FNYEAQ. CDR3 sequence (DNA): TGTGCCAGCAGCTTATTCGGGACAGGGGGCGATTCACCCCTCCACTTT. This encodes CASSLFGTGGDSPLHF.

The rearrangement joins TRBV9 to TRBJ1-4, with unresolved D. The V end lost 4 bases, the J end lost 3 bases, and 16 bases lay between the germline ends. The CDR3 is made up of 16 amino acids. Per germline, CDR1 SGDLS and CDR2 YYNGEE. In nucleotides, the CDR3 is TGTGCCAGCAGCCCACCCCCCCCGGGCCCTAATGAAAAACTGTTTTTT. Translated: CASSPPPPGPNEKLFF. The full variable domain, completed using reference TRBV9 and TRBJ1-4, is DSGVTQTPKHLITATGQRVTLRCSPRSGDLSVYWYQQSLDQGLQFLIQYYNGEERAKGNILERFSAQQFPDLHSELNLSSLELGDSALYFCASSPPPPGPNEKLFFGSGTQLSVL.